The entry that follows covers one T cell receptor (beta chain) sequence. The antigen it binds to is not known. It has no much larger one-base neighbor in the sample; base qualities were not kept. V loses 3 bases, J loses 10 bases, and the germline ends lie 16 bases apart. From its cysteine to its phenylalanine, the CDR3 spans 14 amino acids. Left in the record is the CDR3 DNA by itself, 42 bases read in frame from the first base. Per the germline V gene, KGHSH is the CDR1 and LQKENI is the CDR2. TCR beta CDR3 regions were amplified from genomic DNA with the immunoSEQ v3 hsTCRB kit using bias-controlled multiplex PCR. TCR libraries were sequenced on an Illumina NextSeq 500 to about 1.8 million read pairs for survey level or roughly 4.5-6 million for deep level. Processing in the source paper ran as follows. V, D and J genes were assigned, non-productive sequences were removed, and clonality was reported by immunoSEQ Analyzer software. Repertoires were compared by productive Simpson clonality and by the Morisita overlap index of productive TRB rearrangements between infused TIL and blood. Here the immuneACCESS table is served through TCRdb, limited to in-frame sequences with V and J called. Missing clones are a known gap in these copies; in checked studies unresolved V genes cover under half, and the rest lacks a known reason. V, J and clone size are taken as reported in that table, and D and trimming were inferred from the DNA itself. The sample table records tens of thousands of clones; about three quarters of these occur just once. The top ten hold around 5.9% of the sample.

The sample comes from a study of TIL therapy for anti-PD-1-resistant metastatic lung cancer (dated by TCRdb to the early 2020s). With regard to the full study: A median age of approximately 50 years (range roughly 38-75) and a median tumor PD-L1 proportion score of 6% were recorded among enrolled patients. The cohort was composed predominantly of lung adenocarcinoma, with a handful of EGFR-mutant and two ALK-rearranged tumors included, and half of patients were identified as current or former smokers. T cell receptor beta sequencing of tumor and peripheral blood was used to follow clonotypes across the tumor, the expanded TIL product and serial blood samples. Across the cohort, whole-exome sequencing showed a median non-synonymous tumor mutation burden of approximately 1.5 mutations per megabase.

Overall results and qualifications from the work: The study protocol defined all tumor marker inferences as exploratory. Clonal turnover during TIL culture was high, and many clones enriched in the product were not detected in the baseline tumor, suggesting clonal contraction instead of faithful expansion. Higher clonality and lower diversity were observed in expanded TIL cultures than in baseline intratumoral T cells (median clonality roughly 6.5% vs 31%, p < 0.0001). The cohort was highly selected, with more treatment-naive, never-smoker and oncogene-addicted patients than typical, limiting generalizability.

This sample's time point label indicates: pre-treatment sample, taken before nivolumab and TIL therapy. Baseline tumor samples were excised metastases, mostly pleural nodules or supraclavicular lymph nodes, from the same resection used to grow TIL. Before any PD-1/PD-L1 blockade was given, tumors were harvested, nivolumab was then administered, and patients who progressed went on to receive lymphodepletion, an infusion of expanded TIL, and IL-2. Adults with stage 4 NSCLC were enrolled from October 2017 to early 2020 in a dual-center phase I trial. Samples came from a single-arm, open-label phase I trial of tumor-infiltrating lymphocyte therapy with nivolumab in advanced non-small cell lung cancer. Portions of each resected tumor were snap-frozen in liquid nitrogen and were stored at -80 degrees C. Using laser-capture macrodissection, tumor regions of interest were selected on H&E sections, then pulverized into approximately 16 mg aliquots and extracted using Qiagen Allprep kits.

The sequence was collected from a person between 30 and 79 years old with non-small cell lung cancer. The sequences come from tumor tissue, collected at baseline. The chain is assembled from TRBV18 and TRBJ1-5; a tentative D match to TRBD1 spans 5 bases. The CDR3 region: CASSPGATIEPQHF. The DNA sequence reads TGTGCCAGCTCACCCGGGGCGACCATTGAACCCCAGCATTTT.